The following is a T cell receptor beta chain sequence with its context. The table lists this clone with a count of one. The clone's antigen remains unknown. Per-base qualities were not stored, and no clone one base away is much larger. V is shortened by 6 bases, J by 1 base, and the region joining them spans 13 bases. From the cysteine up to the phenylalanine, the CDR3 has a length of 15 residues. Just CDR3 DNA is preserved here, 45 bases in frame from base 1. According to the germline V gene, CDR1 reads KGHSH and CDR2 reads LQKENI. The library came from the immunoSEQ multiplex PCR assay. Adaptive Biotechnologies (Seattle, WA) carried out genomic DNA extraction, TRB sequencing and normalization. Per the authors' processing: To compute clonality, the Shannon entropy of productive TRB sequences was normalized by log2 of unique productive sequences and then subtracted from one. To identify KLL-specific clonotypes in tumors, TCRbeta CDR3 amino acid sequences were matched against the sequences from the tetramer-sorted sample of each patient. TCRdb retrieved this table from immuneACCESS and kept in-frame rearrangements only. Not all clones are present; in checked studies, unresolved V genes account for under half, and no reason is known for the remainder. The DNA gave D and trimming, while V, J and clone size come from that table. The sample table shows 26,000 or so clones, and 70% to 90% are seen once. Around 2.8% of the sample belongs to the ten largest clones.

The data are from a study of tumor-infiltrating T cells and Merkel cell polyomavirus (dated by TCRdb to between 2016 and 2019). Looking at the study overall: CD8+ T cells specific for the Merkel cell polyomavirus KLL epitope were examined in Merkel cell carcinoma patients. Across the study, one tumor sample was a frozen nodal tumor digest and one was a flash-frozen core biopsy of a metastasis. Disease stage at presentation varied among the patients, and patient follow-up lasted a median of roughly three years, ranging from 1.1 to 6.0 years. Most whole-tumor samples were roughly 25-micron curls cut from formalin-fixed, paraffin-embedded tissue blocks. In 14 samples, KLL-tetramer-sorted cells taken from blood or tumor-infiltrating lymphocytes underwent TRB sequencing, as did about a dozen matched whole-tumor samples. The therapies patients received were varied and non-standardized, including chemotherapy, radiation and immunotherapies. Here is what the overall study found, with its caveats: One limitation of the study is the small sample size (n ≈ 13 patients). Because the study covered only a single viral epitope, T cells targeting other Merkel cell polyomavirus epitopes were not captured. A significant MCC-specific survival advantage (P = 0.0051) was associated with tumors having more unique KLL-specific clonotypes (roughly 5-120 vs 0-3). A higher intratumoral fraction of KLL-specific T cells (about 1.7-18% versus about 0-0.14%) was associated with significantly improved MCC-specific survival. KLL-specific TRB repertoires proved diverse and largely private: among 390 or so unique sequences, only one clonotype was public, and a couple of patients shared that clonotype.

Robust positive staining for Merkel cell polyomavirus Large T antigen was observed by immunohistochemistry in the tumors of all patients. The study included about eleven Merkel cell carcinoma patients who had robust KLL-tetramer+ populations, above 0.04% of CD8+ T cells, in blood and/or cultured TIL. All patients were Caucasian, with a median age of approximately 60 years and a range of roughly 45 to 77 years. Lymph node tumors were analyzed for patients with unknown primaries who presented with nodal disease, or when insufficient primary tissue was available. Recombination joined TRBV18 with TRBJ1-5, with the D gene uncertain. Sequenced sample: lymph node tissue. This clonotype originated in a man in his forties or fifties with Merkel cell carcinoma. The nucleotides read TGTGCCAGCTCTCGCGACTTTAACAGCAATCAGCCCCAGCATTTT. Its product reads: CASSRDFNSNQPQHF.